These T cell receptor beta chains were read from a single sample in a study of early T cells in non-severe SARS-CoV-2 infection. TCRdb reprocessed the 5' RACE reads with MiXCR, giving one entry per CDR3 protein. This repertoire shows 65,000 to 80,000 distinct CDR3 sequences, 9.5% to 15% found once; its top ten account for less than 1.5%. The sample comprised whole blood. Every receptor here comes from an adult who was a healthcare worker with PCR-confirmed SARS-CoV-2 infection or an uninfected control (not recorded which). The CDR3 runs from the conserved cysteine through the conserved F or W. A D gene is named only where the DNA matches it firmly. Clone size is not always given. Where it is, it says once, few, many or a class for expanded clones.

D: -; length: 14; V: TRBV21-1; J: TRBJ2-7; size: -; DNA: TGTGCCAGCAGCAAAGGCGCAGGGGACTACGAGCAGTACTTC; CDR3: CASSKGAGDYEQYF
D: -; length: 15; V: TRBV24-1; J: TRBJ2-1; size: many; DNA: TGTGCCACCAGTGATTTGACCGTCGACGGCGGTGAGCAGTTCTTC; CDR3: CATSDLTVDGGEQFF
D: TRBD1; length: 13; V: TRBV29-1; J: TRBJ2-3; size: -; DNA: TGCAGCGTTACAGGGGCCAGGGTCGATACGCAGTATTTT; CDR3: CSVTGARVDTQYF
D: -; length: 15; V: TRBV18; J: TRBJ2-1; size: few; DNA: TGTGCCAGCTCACCACCTAGCGGACTCTACAATGAGCAGTTCTTC; CDR3: CASSPPSGLYNEQFF
D: -; length: 13; V: TRBV27; J: TRBJ2-7; size: many; DNA: TGTGCCAGCAGTATATTTTACGGCTACGAGCAGTACTTC; CDR3: CASSIFYGYEQYF
D: TRBD2; length: 15; V: TRBV7-6; J: TRBJ2-1; size: many; DNA: TGTGCCAGCAGCTTAGTGACGGGAGGGCGGGATGAGCAGTTCTTC; CDR3: CASSLVTGGRDEQFF
D: -; length: 14; V: TRBV7-2; J: TRBJ1-6; size: many; DNA: TGTGCCAGCAGCCAGGGACTTTATAATTCACCCCTCCACTTT; CDR3: CASSQGLYNSPLHF
D: -; length: 14; V: TRBV29-1; J: TRBJ2-1; size: many; DNA: TGCAGCGTTGTTGCGTCGCGGGCCCGAGATGAGCAGTTCTTC; CDR3: CSVVASRARDEQFF
D: -; length: 16; V: TRBV6-1; J: TRBJ1-5; size: -; DNA: TGTGCCAGCCGTCCTGGGGGCGCGGGGAGCAATCAGCCCCAGCATTTT; CDR3: CASRPGGAGSNQPQHF
D: -; length: 17; V: TRBV27; J: TRBJ2-1; size: -; DNA: TGTGCCAGCAGTTTTGATCGAAGGGGGGAAAATAACAATGAGCAGTTCTTC; CDR3: CASSFDRRGENNNEQFF
D: TRBD2; length: 14; V: TRBV5-1; J: TRBJ2-7; size: few; DNA: TGCGCCAGCAGCCTGTCTAGCGGGGTCTACGAGCAGTACTTC; CDR3: CASSLSSGVYEQYF
D: TRBD2; length: 18; V: TRBV7-9; J: TRBJ2-7; size: -; DNA: TGTGCCAGCAGCACCCACGCTACTAGCGGGAGCAGTCTCTACGAGCAGTACTTC; CDR3: CASSTHATSGSSLYEQYF
D: -; length: 15; V: TRBV7-9; J: TRBJ2-2; size: -; DNA: TGTGCCAGCAGCTTAGGGCTTTTCGACACCGGGGAGCTGTTTTTT; CDR3: CASSLGLFDTGELFF
D: -; length: 12; V: TRBV7-2; J: TRBJ2-3; size: -; DNA: TGTGCCAGCAGCGCTTACACAGATACGCAGTATTTT; CDR3: CASSAYTDTQYF
D: TRBD2; length: 17; V: TRBV25-1; J: TRBJ2-3; size: many; DNA: TGTGCCAGCAGCACCATTCGGACTAGCAGCGGCACAGATACGCAGTATTTT; CDR3: CASSTIRTSSGTDTQYF
D: TRBD1; length: 19; V: TRBV5-4; J: TRBJ2-6; size: -; DNA: TGTGCCAGCAGCTTGGCTCCGGGACAGGCGAACTCTGGGGCCAACGTCCTGACTTTC; CDR3: CASSLAPGQANSGANVLTF
D: TRBD1; length: 14; V: TRBV27; J: TRBJ2-7; size: many; DNA: TGTGCCAGCAGTACAGGGGTTACCCCCTACGAGCAGTACTTC; CDR3: CASSTGVTPYEQYF
D: -; length: 15; V: TRBV12-3/TRBV12-4; J: TRBJ1-2; size: many; DNA: TGTGCCAGCAGTCCATCCGGGACCTCTCCCTATGGCTACACCTTC; CDR3: CASSPSGTSPYGYTF
D: -; length: 12; V: TRBV20-1; J: TRBJ2-4; size: many; DNA: TGCAGTGCTCGGCTGTCATGGAACATTCAGTACTTC; CDR3: CSARLSWNIQYF
D: -; length: 16; V: TRBV6-1; J: TRBJ1-2; size: many; DNA: TGTGCCAGCCATGATGCGGGACACACCTCTAACTATGGCTACACCTTC; CDR3: CASHDAGHTSNYGYTF
D: TRBD2; length: 15; V: TRBV28; J: TRBJ2-1; size: many; DNA: TGTGCCAGCAGTTTAGGCGGGAGTGTCTACAATGAGCAGTTCTTC; CDR3: CASSLGGSVYNEQFF
D: -; length: 14; V: TRBV7-2; J: TRBJ1-4; size: few; DNA: TGTGCCAGCAGTCGGACAAGCGATAATGAAAAACTGTTTTTT; CDR3: CASSRTSDNEKLFF
D: -; length: 17; V: TRBV28; J: TRBJ2-1; size: -; DNA: TGTGCCAGCAGCACCAATTACGGGGAGAGGTCCTACAATGAGCAGTTCTTC; CDR3: CASSTNYGERSYNEQFF
D: -; length: 15; V: TRBV4-3; J: TRBJ2-1; size: few; DNA: TGCGCCAGCAGCCAAGGCCCTTCCGGGATGGATGAGCAGTTCTTC; CDR3: CASSQGPSGMDEQFF
D: TRBD2; length: 15; V: TRBV27; J: TRBJ2-4; size: -; DNA: TGTGCCAGCAGTTTAGCGGGAGGAGGCAAAAACATTCAGTACTTC; CDR3: CASSLAGGGKNIQYF
D: TRBD1; length: 16; V: TRBV6-5; J: TRBJ1-5; size: many; DNA: TGTGCCAGCAGCAGTGGGACAGGGGGGCAGGGGCAGCCCCAGCATTTT; CDR3: CASSSGTGGQGQPQHF
D: -; length: 14; V: TRBV29-1; J: TRBJ2-7; size: many; DNA: TGCAGCGTTGCCCCGGTACAGGGAGGGTACGAGCAGTACTTC; CDR3: CSVAPVQGGYEQYF
D: TRBD1; length: 15; V: TRBV27; J: TRBJ2-1; size: many; DNA: TGTGCCAGCAGTTTATCGGCAGGGGGCTTTGATGAGCAGTTCTTC; CDR3: CASSLSAGGFDEQFF
D: -; length: 15; V: TRBV3-1; J: TRBJ2-7; size: few; DNA: TGTGCCAGCAGCCAAGGGACCTCCGGGGCCTACGAGCAGTACTTC; CDR3: CASSQGTSGAYEQYF
D: TRBD2; length: 14; V: TRBV4-3; J: TRBJ2-7; size: -; DNA: TGCGCCAGCAGCCAAGATAAGCGGGAGAACGAGCAGTACTTC; CDR3: CASSQDKRENEQYF
D: TRBD2; length: 15; V: TRBV20-1; J: TRBJ2-3; size: few; DNA: TGCACCGGGACTAGCGGGACCACCTCCACAGATACGCAGTATTTT; CDR3: CTGTSGTTSTDTQYF
D: -; length: 16; V: TRBV28; J: TRBJ2-5; size: once; DNA: TGTGCCAGCAGGGAAAATGCCCGGGGACGATCAAAGACCCAGTACTTC; CDR3: CASRENARGRSKTQYF
D: -; length: 13; V: TRBV18; J: TRBJ1-1; size: few; DNA: TGTGCCAGCTCACAGGACTGGAACACTGAAGCTTTCTTT; CDR3: CASSQDWNTEAFF
D: TRBD2; length: 14; V: TRBV10-2; J: TRBJ2-1; size: many; DNA: TGCGCCACGGGACTAGCGGGGGGCTACAATGAGCAGTTCTTC; CDR3: CATGLAGGYNEQFF
D: -; length: 14; V: TRBV7-6; J: TRBJ2-7; size: -; DNA: TGTGCCAGCAGCCCCCGGGGCAGCTCCTACGAGCAGTACTTC; CDR3: CASSPRGSSYEQYF
D: -; length: 13; V: TRBV29-1; J: TRBJ2-3; size: few; DNA: TGCAGCGTTGAGGTTCGAAACACAGATACGCAGTATTTT; CDR3: CSVEVRNTDTQYF
D: TRBD2; length: 15; V: TRBV18; J: TRBJ2-5; size: few; DNA: TGTGCCAGCTCACGGTCTAGCGGGCCTCAAGAGACCCAGTACTTC; CDR3: CASSRSSGPQETQYF
D: TRBD1; length: 15; V: TRBV4-3; J: TRBJ2-7; size: few; DNA: TGCGCCAGCACCACCAAGGGACAGCGAATATACGAGCAGTACTTC; CDR3: CASTTKGQRIYEQYF
D: -; length: 16; V: TRBV20-1; J: TRBJ2-1; size: few; DNA: TGCAGTGCTAGAGATCCCGCAGGGAGCTCCTACAATGAGCAGTTCTTC; CDR3: CSARDPAGSSYNEQFF
D: -; length: 14; V: TRBV5-1; J: TRBJ2-5; size: -; DNA: TGCGCCAGCAGCCCACCGGGACCCCTGGAGACCCAGTACTTC; CDR3: CASSPPGPLETQYF
D: -; length: 13; V: TRBV18; J: TRBJ2-7; size: many; DNA: TGTGCCAGCTCACCCGCTCAGCGCTGGGAGCAGTACTTC; CDR3: CASSPAQRWEQYF
D: -; length: 16; V: TRBV12-5; J: TRBJ2-1; size: many; DNA: TGTGCTAGTGGTTTGTGGGGTAATAGCTCCTACAATGAGCAGTTCTTC; CDR3: CASGLWGNSSYNEQFF
D: -; length: 12; V: TRBV20-1; J: TRBJ2-1; size: -; DNA: TGCAGTGCTAGAGATCGGGGCGATGAGCAGTTCTTC; CDR3: CSARDRGDEQFF
D: -; length: 13; V: TRBV9; J: TRBJ1-1; size: many; DNA: TGTGCCAGCAGCCCTTATGAGGGCACTGAAGCTTTCTTT; CDR3: CASSPYEGTEAFF
D: -; length: 13; V: TRBV12-3/TRBV12-4; J: TRBJ2-7; size: -; DNA: TGTGCCAGCACCCCCACAGGGGGGGCCGAGCAGTACTTC; CDR3: CASTPTGGAEQYF
D: -; length: 16; V: TRBV18; J: TRBJ2-1; size: few; DNA: TGTGCCAGCTCACCTGAGGGGGGCCAATCCTACAATGAGCAGTTCTTC; CDR3: CASSPEGGQSYNEQFF
D: -; length: 12; V: TRBV29-1; J: TRBJ1-1; size: many; DNA: TGCAGCGGCATCAGAATGAACACTGAAGCTTTCTTT; CDR3: CSGIRMNTEAFF
D: -; length: 16; V: TRBV28; J: TRBJ2-1; size: many; DNA: TGTGCCAGCAGTACCCCAGGGGCTAGCTCCTACAATGAGCAGTTCTTC; CDR3: CASSTPGASSYNEQFF
D: TRBD1; length: 16; V: TRBV12-3/TRBV12-4; J: TRBJ2-6; size: few; DNA: TGTGCCAGCCCCCGGACAGGGGCCTCTGGGGCCAACGTCCTGACTTTC; CDR3: CASPRTGASGANVLTF
D: -; length: 13; V: TRBV30; J: TRBJ2-7; size: -; DNA: TGTGCCTGGAGTGTTACAGGGCTTTACGAGCAGTACTTC; CDR3: CAWSVTGLYEQYF
D: -; length: 12; V: TRBV5-6; J: TRBJ2-3; size: few; DNA: TGTGCCAGCAGCCCTAGGAGGGATACGCAGTATTTT; CDR3: CASSPRRDTQYF
D: -; length: 13; V: TRBV29-1; J: TRBJ2-7; size: -; DNA: TGCAGCGCTACTAGTTTTTCCTCGTCCGAGCAGTACTTC; CDR3: CSATSFSSSEQYF
D: TRBD2; length: 14; V: TRBV7-6; J: TRBJ2-3; size: many; DNA: TGTGCCAGCAGCTTAGAGCGGGAGACAGATACGCAGTATTTT; CDR3: CASSLERETDTQYF
D: -; length: 14; V: TRBV24-1; J: TRBJ1-5; size: many; DNA: TGTGCCACCAGTGAACCAGGAAGCGATCAGCCCCAGCATTTT; CDR3: CATSEPGSDQPQHF
D: -; length: 16; V: TRBV11-3; J: TRBJ2-7; size: -; DNA: TGTGCCAGCAACCTGAGTCCAGTGGGATCGCAATACGAGCAGTACTTC; CDR3: CASNLSPVGSQYEQYF
D: -; length: 14; V: TRBV15; J: TRBJ2-2; size: many; DNA: TGTGCCACCACCCACGGGAGTAGAACCGGGGAGCTGTTTTTT; CDR3: CATTHGSRTGELFF
D: -; length: 14; V: TRBV12-3/TRBV12-4; J: TRBJ1-5; size: few; DNA: TGTGCCAGCAGCCTAGACAGCCTTAATCAGCCCCAGCATTTT; CDR3: CASSLDSLNQPQHF
D: -; length: 14; V: TRBV28; J: TRBJ2-7; size: many; DNA: TGTGCCAGCAGTGACTCCAATATACCCCGCGAGCAGTACTTC; CDR3: CASSDSNIPREQYF
D: -; length: 13; V: TRBV2; J: TRBJ1-1; size: many; DNA: TGTGCCAGCAGTGCAGGGTTGAACACTGAAGCTTTCTTT; CDR3: CASSAGLNTEAFF
D: -; length: 16; V: TRBV20-1; J: TRBJ2-3; size: -; DNA: TGCAGTGCTAGAGATACCGGGCTCGGCGATGGAGATACGCAGTATTTT; CDR3: CSARDTGLGDGDTQYF